The rows below give T cell receptor beta chains drawn from one sample of a study of CD8+ T cells in alopecia areata. Generated by immunoSEQ multiplex PCR, the TCRdb table keeps only in-frame clones and is missing some. The table includes 150,000 to 200,000 clones, approximately 61% detected once. This specimen consisted of CD4+ T cells sorted from blood, obtained at week 24, from a patient treated with tofacitinib. Receptors were obtained from a human donor with alopecia areata. CDR3s include the opening cysteine and the closing phenylalanine or tryptophan. Fields, in order: clone size, V gene, J gene, D gene, CDR3 DNA, CDR3 protein. A D gene is named only where the DNA matches it firmly. Expanded clones get a size class; other rows say once, few or many, or leave the size out.

many,TRBV2,TRBJ2-7,TRBD1,TGTGCCAGCAGCCGGGACAGATCCTACGAGCAGTACTTC,CASSRDRSYEQYF
NA,TRBV7-2,TRBJ1-5,NA,TGTGCCAGCAGCTTTAGGGGCAATCAGCCCCAGCATTTT,CASSFRGNQPQHF
few,TRBV29-1,TRBJ1-1,NA,TGCAGCGTGGGGCTAAGGGCGAACACTGAAGCTTTCTTT,CSVGLRANTEAFF
NA,TRBV4-1,TRBJ2-1,TRBD2,TGCGCCAGCAGCCAAGATCAAGCGGGGGGGCGGGATGAGCAGTTCTTC,CASSQDQAGGRDEQFF
NA,TRBV25-1,TRBJ2-2,NA,TGTGCCAGCAGTGAATACAGGAACACCGGGGAGCTGTTTTTT,CASSEYRNTGELFF
NA,TRBV5-1,TRBJ2-7,TRBD1,TGCGCCAGCAGCTGGGGACAGGGAGGTGAGCAGTACTTC,CASSWGQGGEQYF
NA,TRBV7-2,TRBJ1-1,NA,TGTGCCAGCAGCTTAGATCTGGGGGCGAACACTGAAGCTTTCTTT,CASSLDLGANTEAFF
few,TRBV2,TRBJ2-1,NA,TGTGCCAGCAGTGCATCCGGGACGCGGCACAATGAGCAGTTCTTC,CASSASGTRHNEQFF
NA,TRBV5-1,TRBJ2-2,NA,TGCGCCAGCAGCCCGGTGAACACCGGGGAGCTGTTTTTT,CASSPVNTGELFF
NA,TRBV30,TRBJ1-1,NA,TGTGCCTGGAGTGTACCAGGGTCGGGGAACACTGAAGCTTTCTTT,CAWSVPGSGNTEAFF
NA,TRBV25-1,TRBJ1-2,TRBD1,TGTGCCAGCAGTGGACGGGACAGGGGAATATATGGCTACACCTTC,CASSGRDRGIYGYTF
NA,TRBV2,TRBJ2-1,TRBD1,TGTGCCAGCAGCTCGGACAGGGCCTACAATGAGCAGTTCTTC,CASSSDRAYNEQFF
NA,TRBV4-2,TRBJ1-2,NA,TGTGCCAGCAGCCAAGAACGGGTAGACTATGGCTACACCTTC,CASSQERVDYGYTF
few,TRBV27,TRBJ2-7,NA,TGTGCCAGCAGTTTATCTACGCGGGGGCCCGCCTACGAGCAGTACTTC,CASSLSTRGPAYEQYF
NA,TRBV29-1,TRBJ1-1,NA,TGCAGCGTGACCACAGGGTTGAGGACTGAAGCTTTCTTT,CSVTTGLRTEAFF
NA,TRBV29-1,TRBJ1-1,NA,TGCAGCGTTGAAAGAGCTTTCTTT,CSVERAFF